This T cell receptor (beta chain) was recorded in a study of T-cell memory formation after mild COVID-19. Germline values: CDR1 LGHNA, CDR2 YSLEER. The V and J ends lost 0 bases and 9 bases respectively, with 18 bases between them. CDR3 size: 16 residues. TCRdb re-analysed the 5' RACE reads in MiXCR, keeping a single row per CDR3 protein. The sample yields approximately 500,000 distinct CDR3 sequences, 20% to 30% seen once. The chain uses TRBV4-3 and TRBJ2-1, with no clear D. This receptor was taken from an adult woman who had mild COVID-19 (a few samples of this study predate the infection). Cell type and time point are not known. Source material: PBMCs or a T cell subset sorted from them (not recorded which). As DNA, the CDR3 is TGCGCCAGCAGCCAAGATCGCCCTCTAGGCAGATCTGAGCAGTTCTTC. Residues: CASSQDRPLGRSEQFF.